These 10 T cell receptor beta chains were all obtained from the same sample, sequenced in a study of control samples from healthy donors and cancer patients. The data were produced by immunoSEQ multiplex PCR, yet TCRdb's version contains in-frame clones alone and is incomplete. The table lists over 150,000 clones, roughly 89% of them singletons. Source material: blood. Receptor source: a woman aged 50 to 65 in good health.

The CDR3 sequence: CASSPIRQGRVGNTIYF. The CDR3 nucleotides read TGTGCCAGCAGCCCAATCCGACAGGGGCGAGTCGGAAACACCATATATTTT. This chain joins TRBV5-8 and TRBJ1-3; 8 bases match TRBD1. Germline trimming cut 4 bases from V and 4 bases from J; bases unmatched to any gene: 13. The CDR3 has 17 residues. Per germline, CDR1 SGHTS and CDR2 YDEGEE.

The chain recombines TRBV7-2 with TRBJ1-5; possibly TRBD1 for D (5 bases). V lost 5 bases, J lost 3 bases, and 11 bases lay in between. The CDR3 spans 14 residues. The V gene's germline CDR1 is SGHTA and CDR2 FQGNSA. The CDR3 reads CASSPPGNNQPQHF. Written as DNA, the CDR3 is TGTGCCAGCAGCCCACCAGGGAACAATCAGCCCCAGCATTTT.

The chain joins TRBV28 to TRBJ1-2; D is unresolved. The CDR3 loop spans 12 amino acids. Trimming took off 6 bases at V and 4 bases at J, with 9 bases between the two ends. The germline V gene encodes CDR1 MDHEN and CDR2 SYDVKM. The CDR3 DNA is TGTGCCAGCAGAACCGGGAGCTATGGCTACACCTTC. It translates to CASRTGSYGYTF.

V is TRBV4-3 and J is TRBJ2-3; 9 bases are a match to TRBD1. The V segment lost 1 base and the J segment 5 bases; nucleotides outside the gene matches: 7. Germline loops: CDR1 LGHNA, CDR2 YSLEER. The CDR3 is made up of 16 amino acids. Here the CDR3 DNA reads TGCGCCAGCAGCCAAGTCACAGGGGGCAGTATAGATACGCAGTATTTT. This sequence encodes CASSQVTGGSIDTQYF.

The chain uses TRBV7-8 and TRBJ1-4, with D perhaps matching TRBD1 (5 bases). CDR3 length equals 14 residues. V gave up 5 bases and J gave up 5 bases, with 12 bases separating them. Germline V gene lookup returns CDR1 SGHVS and CDR2 FQNEAQ. The CDR3 here is CASSRDGRNEKLFF. CDR3 coding DNA: TGTGCCAGCAGCCGGGACGGAAGAAATGAAAAACTGTTTTTT.

This sequence joins TRBV5-1 and TRBJ2-3, with D hard to call. CDR1 is SGHRS, CDR2 YFSETQ, per germline. CDR3 length: 13 amino acids. V was cut by 4 bases and J by 2 bases, with 8 bases left in between. CDR3: CASSRPPTDTQYF. CDR3 nucleotides: TGCGCCAGCAGCAGGCCCCCCACAGATACGCAGTATTTT.

The chain joins TRBV7-9 to TRBJ2-5; the D is unclear. The germline V gene encodes CDR1 SEHNR and CDR2 FQNEAQ (reference sequence). This CDR3 is built from 10 residues. V gave up 5 bases and J gave up 4 bases, with 2 bases separating them. CDR3 region: CASSIETQYF. CDR3 DNA: TGTGCCAGCAGCATAGAGACCCAGTACTTC.

The genes are TRBV4-1 and TRBJ1-1, with D perhaps TRBD1 (5 bases). CDR3 length equals 15 residues. Germline V CDR1 and CDR2: MGHRA, YSYEKL. V dropped 4 bases and J dropped 0 bases, with 12 bases sitting between them. In DNA form, the CDR3 reads TGCGCCAGCAGCCCAGCGACAGCCTTGAACACTGAAGCTTTCTTT. Translating it yields CASSPATALNTEAFF.

This clone was counted once. The chain uses TRBV5-1 and TRBJ1-6; 7 nucleotides align to TRBD1. After removal of 0 bases from V and 6 bases from J, the junction contained 3 bases not matched to a gene. The CDR3 covers 15 residues. Germline CDR1 reads SGHRS; CDR2 reads YFSETQ. Written as DNA, the CDR3 is TGCGCCAGCAGCTTGGCGGGACAGCTTAATTCACCCCTCCACTTT. Its translation is CASSLAGQLNSPLHF.

The J gene is TRBJ1-3, the V gene TRBV19; D ambiguous. With 6 bases removed from V and 4 bases from J, the gap between germline ends came to 16 bases. From germline, CDR1 is LNHDA and CDR2 SQIVND (reference sequence). This CDR3 contains 15 residues. Written as DNA, the CDR3 is TGTGCCAGTAGGTCCGGCGCAACCGGAGGAAACACCATATATTTT. This codes for CASRSGATGGNTIYF.